The 6 T cell receptor beta chains below all came from one sample that was sequenced in a study of OX40 agonist ivuxolimab in advanced cancers. The protocol was immunoSEQ multiplex PCR, while the TCRdb copy is restricted to in-frame clones and leaves out a portion. The table has fewer than 85,000 clones, under 90% seen once; the top ten hold approximately 2.4%. This material consisted of CD4+ or CD8+ T cells sorted from blood, taken in a trial of the OX40 agonist ivuxolimab. The receptor set was obtained from an adult with an advanced solid tumor such as melanoma, head and neck, liver or kidney cancer.

The genes are TRBV30 and TRBJ1-2; D call uncertain. Per the germline V gene, CDR1 is GTSNPN and CDR2 is SVGIG (reference sequence). The CDR3 has 13 residues. V was pared by 0 bases and J by 6 bases, with 11 bases between. The CDR3 loop reads CAWSVHPLDGYTF. For the CDR3, the DNA is TGTGCCTGGAGTGTCCACCCCTTAGATGGCTACACCTTC.

The gene calls are TRBV7-2 and TRBJ2-4; 9 nucleotides agree with TRBD1. CDR1 and CDR2 from the germline V gene are SGHTA and FQGNSA. The CDR3 totals 15 residues. The V segment lost 2 bases and the J segment 8 bases; nucleotides outside the gene matches: 7. CDR3 loop: CASSLYRGHYYIQYF. CDR3 coding DNA: TGTGCCAGCAGCTTATACAGGGGGCACTACTACATTCAGTACTTC.

This rearrangement joins TRBV2 to TRBJ2-7; maybe TRBD2 (5 bases). The CDR3 runs 13 residues. Germline CDR1 is SNHLY and CDR2 is FYNNEI. Between the trimmed V and J ends, which lost 7 bases and 6 bases, there was a span of 16 bases. The chain's CDR3 is CASMRVTRGEQYF. In DNA, the CDR3 is TGTGCCAGCATGAGGGTCACCCGCGGCGAGCAGTACTTC.

CDR3 bases: TGTGCCAGCAGTATAGGCAGAAACCCTAACTATGGCTACACCTTC. Its protein is CASSIGRNPNYGYTF. The genes are TRBV6-4 and TRBJ1-2, with D unresolved. The CDR3 consists of 15 residues. Looked up from germline, CDR1 is MRHNA and CDR2 is SNTAGT. The germline V and J ends were trimmed by 5 bases and 0 bases, with 13 bases remaining between them.

J is TRBJ2-7 and V is TRBV19; tentatively, D is TRBD2 (7 bases). Trimming pared 10 bases from V and 0 bases from J, leaving 16 bases between. Germline lookup yields CDR1 LNHDA and CDR2 SQIVND (reference sequence). The CDR3 has 14 residues. CDR3 residues: CATRDGGASYEQYF. DNA for the CDR3: TGTGCCACAAGGGATGGGGGGGCCTCCTACGAGCAGTACTTC.

This clone was detected a few times. Other nucleotide sequences in the sample specify the same CDR3. V gene TRBV5-1 combines with J gene TRBJ2-7; no definite D call. Trimming pared 4 bases from V and 1 base from J, leaving 9 bases between. The CDR3 runs to 13 residues. The germline CDR1 and CDR2 sequences are SGHRS and YFSETQ. CDR3 loop: CASSHGRSYEQYF. The CDR3, as DNA: TGCGCCAGCAGCCACGGGCGGTCCTACGAGCAGTACTTC.